The source of this TCR beta chain is a study of blood T cells in healthy people across ages. The authors ran a second PCR of 7 to 11 cycles using a sample-barcoded 5' primer and a J-beta primer mix. TCRdb re-derived calls from the 5' RACE reads in MiXCR, one entry per CDR3 protein. The profile shows some 940,000 distinct CDR3 sequences, almost 30% of them singletons. The sample was also reused in another study, on T cells of mothers and their children.

The receptor was isolated from a woman in her 40s in good health. Sample: blood.

The CDR3 here is CASSQGTGLRNQPQHF. The DNA of the CDR3 is TGTGCCAGCAGCCAAGGGACAGGGCTTCGCAATCAGCCCCAGCATTTT. V and J are TRBV3-1 and TRBJ1-5; 8 bases align to TRBD1. J was trimmed by 2 bases and V by 1 base; bases with no gene match: 4. CDR1 and CDR2 from the germline V gene are LGHDT and YNNKEL (reference sequence). The CDR3 extends over 16 amino acids.